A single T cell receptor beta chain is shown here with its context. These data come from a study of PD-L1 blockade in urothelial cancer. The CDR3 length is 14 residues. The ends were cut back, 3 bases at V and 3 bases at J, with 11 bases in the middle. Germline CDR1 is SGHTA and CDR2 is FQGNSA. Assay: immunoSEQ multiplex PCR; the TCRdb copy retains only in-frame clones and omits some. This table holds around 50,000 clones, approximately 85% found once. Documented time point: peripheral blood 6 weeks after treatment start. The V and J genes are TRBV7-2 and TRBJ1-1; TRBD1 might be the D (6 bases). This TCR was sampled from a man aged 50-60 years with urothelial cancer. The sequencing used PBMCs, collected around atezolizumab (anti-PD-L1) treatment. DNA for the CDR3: TGTGCCAGCAGCTTTGGCAGACAGGACACTGAAGCTTTCTTT. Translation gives CASSFGRQDTEAFF.